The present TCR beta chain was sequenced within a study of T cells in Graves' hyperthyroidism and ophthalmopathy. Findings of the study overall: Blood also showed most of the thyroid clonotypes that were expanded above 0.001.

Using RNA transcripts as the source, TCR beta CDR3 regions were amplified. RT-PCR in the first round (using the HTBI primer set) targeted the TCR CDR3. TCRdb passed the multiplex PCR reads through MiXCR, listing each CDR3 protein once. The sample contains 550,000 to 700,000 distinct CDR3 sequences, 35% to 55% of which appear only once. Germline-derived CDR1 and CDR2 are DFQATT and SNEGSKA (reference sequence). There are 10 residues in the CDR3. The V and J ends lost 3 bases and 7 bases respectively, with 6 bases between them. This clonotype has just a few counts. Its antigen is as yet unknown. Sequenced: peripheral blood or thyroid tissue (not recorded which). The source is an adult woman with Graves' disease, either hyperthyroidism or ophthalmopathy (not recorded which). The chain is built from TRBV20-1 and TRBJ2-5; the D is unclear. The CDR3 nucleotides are TGCAGTGCTAGTCCTGGGACCCAGTACTTC. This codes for CSASPGTQYF.